A selection of T cell receptor beta chains follows, all from one sample in a study of control samples from healthy donors and cancer patients. The table came from immunoSEQ multiplex PCR; TCRdb's copy has only in-frame clones and leaves some out. Of roughly 130,000 clones listed, around 90% are singletons. Sequencing was done on a sample of blood. These receptors all stem from a man aged 18 to 29 in good health. Both conserved end residues are part of each CDR3. A D gene is named only where the DNA matches it firmly. A row's size may be missing; if present it is once, few, many or a size class.

clone size | D gene | J gene | V gene | CDR3 protein | CDR3 DNA
. | . | TRBJ1-5 | TRBV6-6 | CASSYSGGAGNQPQHF | TGTGCCAGCAGTTACTCGGGGGGGGCTGGCAATCAGCCCCAGCATTTT
few | . | TRBJ1-1 | TRBV27 | CASRGQSLNTEAFF | TGTGCCAGCAGGGGGCAGTCATTGAACACTGAAGCTTTCTTT
. | TRBD1 | TRBJ2-2 | TRBV29-1 | CSVGGDRDTGELFF | TGCAGCGTTGGGGGAGACAGGGATACCGGGGAGCTGTTTTTT
. | . | TRBJ2-2 | TRBV7-2 | CASSKNTGELFF | TGTGCCAGCAGCAAAAACACCGGGGAGCTGTTTTTT
. | . | TRBJ1-1 | TRBV9 | CASSALVDAWFTEAFF | TGTGCCAGCAGCGCCTTGGTTGATGCGTGGTTCACTGAAGCTTTCTTT
. | TRBD1 | TRBJ2-7 | TRBV5-8 | CASSRGTGAYEQYF | TGTGCCAGCAGTCGCGGGACAGGGGCCTACGAGCAGTACTTC
. | . | TRBJ2-6 | TRBV30 | CAWSVARGGANVLTF | TGTGCCTGGAGTGTTGCCCGAGGTGGGGCCAACGTCCTGACTTTC
. | . | TRBJ1-4 | TRBV5-1 | CASSLGDSTTNEKLFF | TGCGCCAGCAGCTTGGGTGACAGCACAACTAATGAAAAACTGTTTTTT
. | . | TRBJ2-3 | TRBV5-1 | CASSSNPDSHLSTDTQYF | TGCGCCAGCAGCTCAAACCCTGACAGTCATCTTAGCACAGATACGCAGTATTTT
. | TRBD1 | TRBJ1-4 | TRBV10-3 | CAISPGGNNEKLFF | TGTGCCATCAGTCCAGGGGGAAATAATGAAAAACTGTTTTTT
. | . | TRBJ1-6 | TRBV19 | CASSLTGTASPLHF | TGTGCCAGTAGTCTGACTGGGACCGCTTCACCCCTCCACTTT
. | TRBD1 | TRBJ1-2 | TRBV27 | CASSFIGGGAGGYTF | TGTGCCAGCAGTTTCATAGGAGGGGGCGCAGGTGGCTACACCTTC
once | TRBD2 | TRBJ2-3 | TRBV11-2 | CASSLLGTSGEPSTDTQYF | TGTGCCAGCAGCTTACTAGGGACTAGCGGGGAACCGAGCACAGATACGCAGTATTTT
. | . | TRBJ1-3 | TRBV11-2 | CASSSLQGSQNTIYF | TGTGCCAGCAGCTCTCTCCAGGGTAGTCAGAACACCATATATTTT
. | . | TRBJ1-1 | TRBV9 | CASSVVGGRTEAFF | TGTGCCAGCAGCGTCGTGGGGGGTAGGACTGAAGCTTTCTTT
. | TRBD2 | TRBJ2-7 | TRBV6-2/TRBV6-3 | CASSRATSGSYEQYF | TGTGCCAGCAGTCGCGCGACTAGCGGATCCTACGAGCAGTACTTC
. | TRBD1 | TRBJ1-1 | TRBV7-2 | CASSPQGGGTEAFF | TGTGCCAGCAGCCCCCAGGGGGGGGGCACTGAAGCTTTCTTT
. | TRBD2 | TRBJ2-5 | TRBV5-4 | CASSIGTSGPQETQYF | TGTGCCAGCAGCATCGGGACTAGCGGCCCCCAAGAGACCCAGTACTTC
. | . | TRBJ1-5 | TRBV5-6 | CASSLAGVTDNQPQHF | TGTGCCAGCAGCTTGGCCGGGGTGACAGATAATCAGCCCCAGCATTTT
. | . | TRBJ1-1 | TRBV18 | CASSRAGTQLNTEAFF | TGTGCCAGCTCACGGGCGGGGACACAGTTGAACACTGAAGCTTTCTTT
. | . | TRBJ1-1 | TRBV7-6 | CASSLRRGASTEAFF | TGTGCCAGCAGCTTAAGGCGGGGGGCGAGCACTGAAGCTTTCTTT
. | . | TRBJ2-7 | TRBV19 | CASSYTVGQSYEQYF | TGTGCCAGTAGTTACACGGTAGGACAATCCTACGAGCAGTACTTC
. | TRBD1 | TRBJ1-1 | TRBV5-1 | CASSLGTGLRAEAFF | TGCGCCAGCAGCCTCGGGACAGGGTTGAGGGCTGAAGCTTTCTTT
. | TRBD2 | TRBJ2-2 | TRBV11-3 | CASSSGLGGTGELFF | TGTGCCAGCAGCTCGGGACTAGGTGGTACCGGGGAGCTGTTTTTT
. | . | TRBJ1-1 | TRBV6-4 | CASTPGVGDMTEAFF | TGTGCCAGCACTCCCGGGGTCGGGGACATGACTGAAGCTTTCTTT
few | TRBD2 | TRBJ2-5 | TRBV6-5 | CASSYSASGGETQYF | TGTGCCAGCAGTTACTCGGCTAGCGGGGGAGAGACCCAGTACTTC
. | . | TRBJ1-4 | TRBV5-1 | CASSSDSNEKLFF | TGCGCCAGCAGCTCCGACAGCAATGAAAAACTGTTTTTT
. | . | TRBJ1-2 | TRBV12-3/TRBV12-4 | CASSWFSYGYTF | TGTGCCAGCAGTTGGTTTTCCTATGGCTACACCTTC
. | . | TRBJ1-6 | TRBV6-4 | CASSDSISNSPLHF | TGTGCCAGCAGTGACTCGATCTCCAATTCACCCCTCCACTTT
. | . | TRBJ1-3 | TRBV5-4 | CASSLPSVGASSGNTIYF | TGTGCCAGCAGCTTGCCCAGCGTAGGGGCCTCCTCTGGAAACACCATATATTTT
. | . | TRBJ1-2 | TRBV20-1 | CSARQGYGYTF | TGCAGTGCTAGACAGGGGTACGGCTACACCTTC
. | TRBD1 | TRBJ1-2 | TRBV6-5 | CASRPTGVGGYTF | TGTGCCAGCAGGCCCACAGGGGTGGGTGGCTACACCTTC
. | . | TRBJ2-7 | TRBV6-6 | CASSSFGQGGGYEQYF | TGTGCCAGCAGTTCATTTGGCCAGGGAGGCGGCTACGAGCAGTACTTC
. | TRBD1 | TRBJ2-7 | TRBV6-5 | CAGQGLDEQYF | TGTGCCGGACAGGGTCTCGACGAGCAGTACTTC
few | . | TRBJ1-1 | TRBV14 | CASSQEFKNTEAFF | TGTGCCAGCAGCCAAGAATTTAAAAACACTGAAGCTTTCTTT
. | . | TRBJ1-3 | TRBV7-9 | CASSFIGGLGNTIYF | TGTGCCAGCAGCTTCATCGGGGGGCTCGGAAACACCATATATTTT
. | TRBD1 | TRBJ2-1 | TRBV11-3 | CASSFGQGASEQFF | TGTGCCAGCAGCTTCGGACAGGGGGCGAGTGAGCAGTTCTTC
once | . | TRBJ1-1 | TRBV19 | CASSKTMNTEAFF | TGTGCCAGTAGTAAAACTATGAACACTGAAGCTTTCTTT
. | . | TRBJ1-2 | TRBV6-5 | CASSKGSYGYTF | TGTGCCAGCAGCAAGGGGAGTTATGGCTACACCTTC
. | . | TRBJ2-2 | TRBV30 | CASYHGATGELFF | TGTGCCTCCTACCACGGGGCCACCGGGGAGCTGTTTTTT
. | . | TRBJ1-3 | TRBV11-3 | CASSLDPGEETIYF | TGTGCCAGCAGCTTAGACCCGGGCGAAGAGACCATATATTTT
. | . | TRBJ2-7 | TRBV5-6 | CASSLGRSSYEQYF | TGTGCCAGCAGCTTGGGTCGGAGCTCCTACGAGCAGTACTTC
few | . | TRBJ2-7 | TRBV5-4 | CASSPGVEYEQYF | TGTGCCAGCAGCCCCGGGGTCGAGTACGAGCAGTACTTC
. | TRBD2 | TRBJ2-7 | TRBV12-5 | CASGLPAGVEQYF | TGTGCTAGTGGTCTCCCAGCGGGGGTCGAGCAGTACTTC
. | . | TRBJ2-5 | TRBV18 | CASSPPTSTGETQYF | TGTGCCAGCTCACCACCGACCAGCACGGGAGAGACCCAGTACTTC
. | . | TRBJ2-2 | TRBV18 | CASSPFWELNTGELFF | TGTGCCAGCTCACCATTCTGGGAGCTGAACACCGGGGAGCTGTTTTTT
. | . | TRBJ2-3 | TRBV7-2 | CASSLKRGTDTQYF | TGTGCCAGCAGCTTAAAGCGGGGCACAGATACGCAGTATTTT
. | . | TRBJ2-5 | TRBV1 | CTSSEFWGRETQYF | TGCACCAGCAGCGAATTCTGGGGGCGGGAGACCCAGTACTTC
. | . | TRBJ2-1 | TRBV19 | CASSPRRILSYNEQFF | TGTGCCAGTAGTCCCAGGCGTATCCTCTCCTACAATGAGCAGTTCTTC
once | . | TRBJ1-5 | TRBV2 | CASSVRGLWDQPQHF | TGTGCCAGCAGTGTCCGAGGGCTGTGGGATCAGCCCCAGCATTTT
. | TRBD1 | TRBJ2-7 | TRBV19 | CASSISTGPSYEQYF | TGTGCCAGTAGTATTTCGACAGGGCCTTCCTACGAGCAGTACTTC